The 30 T cell receptor beta chains below were found in one sample sequenced in a study of CD8+ T cells in alopecia areata. The sample's treatment: oral pan-JAK inhibitor, 5-10 mg twice daily. Investigators isolated RNA and reverse transcribed it into cDNA to act as the sequencing template. The assay was immunoSEQ multiplex PCR, and TCRdb's table has in-frame clones only and misses some. The sample comprises 35,000 to 45,000 clones, approximately 92% of which are singletons, and about 19% rests with the top ten. The sample in question was CD8+ T cells sorted from blood, obtained at week 24, from a patient treated with tofacitinib. Every receptor here comes from a human donor with alopecia areata.

This chain joins TRBV7-2 and TRBJ2-5; 11 bases match TRBD2. The CDR3 is 18 residues long. Germline-derived CDR1 and CDR2 are SGHTA and FQGNSA. V lost 5 bases and J lost 6; bases outside the gene matches: 17. In DNA, the CDR3 is TGTGCCAGCAGCATCTATAGCGGGGGGGCCCGTGTCGTACAGACCCAGTACTTC. It specifies CASSIYSGGARVVQTQYF.

The genes are TRBV29-1 and TRBJ2-5; TRBD2 is a possible D gene (5 bases). The V gene lost 1 base and the J gene lost 5 bases, with 17 bases spanning the gap. The germline CDR1 and CDR2 sequences are SQVTM and ANQGSEA. The CDR3 covers 15 residues. This chain's CDR3 is CSVEVTGIATETQYF. The CDR3 coding sequence is TGCAGCGTTGAAGTCACGGGGATTGCTACCGAGACCCAGTACTTC.

J is TRBJ2-1 and V is TRBV6-6, with 10 bases lining up with TRBD2. V shed 8 bases and J 5 bases; nucleotides not matched to a gene: 12. The CDR3 totals 16 residues. Germline CDR1 is MNHNY and CDR2 is SVGAGI (reference sequence). Here the CDR3 reads CASGVERGGFDNEQFF. DNA for the CDR3: TGTGCCAGCGGGGTAGAGCGGGGGGGCTTCGACAATGAGCAGTTCTTC.

The chain couples TRBV7-9 to TRBJ2-3; D may be TRBD2 (5 bases). Germline V gene sequence: CDR1 SEHNR, CDR2 FQNEAQ (reference sequence). V lost 10 bases, J lost 10 bases, and 12 bases lay in between. The CDR3 has 10 residues. The DNA for the CDR3 is TGTGCCACCGGGGATGGTGCGCAGTATTTT. Protein sequence: CATGDGAQYF.

About this clone itself: An end of the junction does not agree with germline; a read error may underlie this. V and J are TRBV18 and TRBJ2-3; D might be TRBD1 (6 bases). The germline V gene has CDR1 KGHSH and CDR2 LQKENI. The CDR3 contains 15 residues. This CDR3 is CASSSPDSPTDTQYF. In DNA, the CDR3 is TGTGCCAGCTCATCACCGGACAGTCCCACAGATACGCAGTATTTT.

This chain's CDR3 is CASSQEVAGTYEQYF. The CDR3 coding sequence is TGCGCCAGCAGCCAAGAAGTAGCGGGGACCTACGAGCAGTACTTC. V usage is TRBV4-1 and J usage is TRBJ2-5, with 8 bases fitting TRBD2. TRBJ2-7 matches the DNA end more closely, so the J call is doubtful. Germline CDR1 MGHRA, CDR2 YSYEKL. The CDR3 loop spans 15 amino acids.

CDR3 loop: CASSQTIRTDTQYF. For the CDR3, the DNA is TGTGCCAGCAGCCAGACCATCCGCACAGATACGCAGTATTTT. This chain joins TRBV13 and TRBJ2-3; D not certain. In germline, CDR1 is PRHDT, CDR2 FYEKMQ (reference sequence). V was trimmed by 5 bases and J by 1 base, leaving 10 bases between them. This CDR3 spans 14 amino acids.

V gene TRBV13 combines with J gene TRBJ2-7; D unclear. Germline assignment: CDR1 PRHDT and CDR2 FYEKMQ (reference sequence). Trimming pared 5 bases from V and 0 bases from J, leaving 8 bases between. The CDR3 extends over 13 amino acids. As DNA, the CDR3 is TGTGCCAGCAGCATCTTAAGCTCCTACGAGCAGTACTTC. It yields the protein CASSILSSYEQYF.

This chain uses TRBV7-9 with TRBJ2-5; D may be TRBD2 (5 bases). V lost 5 bases and J lost 2, with 12 bases in between. Germline V gene sequence: CDR1 SEHNR, CDR2 FQNEAQ (reference sequence). The CDR3 is 14 residues long. The CDR3 is CASSSGRRQETQYF. CDR3 DNA: TGTGCCAGCAGCAGCGGACGGCGGCAAGAGACCCAGTACTTC.

The V gene is TRBV13, the J gene TRBJ2-3; a weak D match, TRBD2 (6 bases). Germline values: CDR1 PRHDT, CDR2 FYEKMQ (reference sequence). The CDR3 length is 16 residues. V lost 2 bases, J lost 2 bases, and 14 bases lay in between. Here the CDR3 DNA reads TGTGCCAGCAGCTTATCAGCTGGGACTGCCACAGATACGCAGTATTTT. Translation gives CASSLSAGTATDTQYF.

The CDR3 nucleotides read TGTGCCAGCAGCGATGGGAGATTTAGCTCCTACAATGAGCAGTTCTTC. Protein sequence: CASSDGRFSSYNEQFF. The chain has TRBV4-2 and TRBJ2-1, with a weak D call TRBD2 (5 bases). This CDR3 contains 16 residues. The V and J ends lost 5 bases and 0 bases respectively, with 14 bases between them. Germline CDR1 LGHNA, CDR2 YNFKEQ.

This chain connects TRBV4-1 to TRBJ2-3, with 7 bases fitting TRBD1. This CDR3 comprises 14 residues. The junction had 11 bases not matched to a gene; V was cut back by 11 bases and J by 3 bases. In germline, CDR1 is MGHRA, CDR2 YSYEKL. CDR3 coding DNA: TGCGCCGTATCAGACAGGGTTCGGACAGATACGCAGTATTTT. Translated: CAVSDRVRTDTQYF.

The chain carries TRBV28 and TRBJ2-2; D not certain. The germline CDR1 and CDR2 sequences are MDHEN and SYDVKM. The CDR3 is made up of 12 amino acids. The V gene lost 3 bases and the J gene lost 6 bases, with 5 bases spanning the gap. The CDR3 here is CASSFFPGELFF. The CDR3 DNA is TGTGCCAGCAGTTTTTTCCCCGGGGAGCTGTTTTTT.

V is TRBV15 and J is TRBJ2-7; 7 nucleotides agree with TRBD1. The germline gives CDR1 LNHNV, CDR2 YYDKDF (reference sequence). The CDR3 is made up of 17 amino acids. The V gene end was trimmed by 4 bases and the J gene end by 4 bases; junction bases not matched to a gene: 16. CDR3 amino acids: CATSTLKTGTAFYEQYF. CDR3 bases: TGTGCCACCAGCACACTAAAAACCGGGACAGCTTTTTACGAGCAGTACTTC.

The chain combines TRBV30 with TRBJ2-7; no reliable D call. Deletions cut 5 bases from V and 4 bases from J, with 9 bases between. In germline, CDR1 is GTSNPN, CDR2 SVGIG (reference sequence). The CDR3 is made up of 11 amino acids. As DNA, the CDR3 is TGTGCCTGGGCTTTCTCTTACGAGCAGTACTTC. Protein sequence: CAWAFSYEQYF.

The V call is TRBV28, the J call TRBJ2-7; no definite D call. The CDR3 totals 15 residues. Trimming removed 5 bases from V and 2 bases from J, with 16 bases in between. CDR1 is MDHEN, CDR2 SYDVKM, per germline. Here the CDR3 reads CASSPPWSGPYEQYF. The CDR3 coding sequence is TGTGCCAGCAGTCCCCCGTGGTCGGGCCCCTACGAGCAGTACTTC. The entire variable domain, with the rest obtained from reference TRBV28 and TRBJ2-7, is as follows: DVKVTQSSRYLVKRTGEKVFLECVQDMDHENMFWYRQDPGLGLRLIYFSYDVKMKEKGDIPEGYSVSREKKERFSLILESASTNQTSMYLCASSPPWSGPYEQYFGPGTRLTVT.

The V and J genes are TRBV27 and TRBJ2-7, with 8 bases that match TRBD2. V lost 4 bases and J lost 2; bases outside the gene matches: 7. This CDR3 has 15 residues. Germline V gene sequence: CDR1 MNHEY, CDR2 SMNVEV (reference sequence). CDR3 residues: CASSSYREGTYEQYF. CDR3 bases: TGTGCCAGCAGTTCTTACCGGGAGGGGACCTACGAGCAGTACTTC.

The chain couples TRBV28 to TRBJ2-7; 8 bases align to TRBD1. This CDR3 has 14 amino acids. V was clipped by 4 bases and J by 1 base; unmatched bases: 3. In germline, CDR1 is MDHEN, CDR2 SYDVKM. The CDR3 coding sequence is TGTGCCAGCAGTTGGACAGGGCCTTCCTACGAGCAGTACTTC. Its protein product is CASSWTGPSYEQYF. The full variable domain, completed using reference TRBV28 and TRBJ2-7, is DVKVTQSSRYLVKRTGEKVFLECVQDMDHENMFWYRQDPGLGLRLIYFSYDVKMKEKGDIPEGYSVSREKKERFSLILESASTNQTSMYLCASSWTGPSYEQYFGPGTRLTVT.

The CDR3 sequence: CASSNIGEAGDQETQYF. CDR3 nucleotide sequence: TGTGCCAGCAGTAACATTGGCGAAGCTGGAGACCAAGAGACCCAGTACTTC. V usage is TRBV13 and J usage is TRBJ2-5; D is unclear. The CDR3 loop spans 17 amino acids. Trimming took 6 bases from V and 0 from J, leaving 20 bases between them. Looked up from germline, CDR1 is PRHDT and CDR2 is FYEKMQ (reference sequence).

The V and J genes are TRBV29-1 and TRBJ2-7, with D possibly being TRBD1 (6 bases). The V and J ends lost 2 bases and 2 bases respectively, with 13 bases between them. Germline loops: CDR1 SQVTM, CDR2 ANQGSEA. This CDR3 is built from 14 residues. CDR3 nucleotide sequence: TGCAGCGTTGAACTCAGGGGCGCAACCTACGAGCAGTACTTC. It yields the protein CSVELRGATYEQYF.

The chain has TRBV5-6 and TRBJ2-1; 8 bases agree with TRBD2. Germline values: CDR1 SGHDT, CDR2 YYEEEE. J lost 3 bases, V lost 0 bases, and 5 bases had no gene match. CDR3 length: 16 amino acids. The CDR3 loop reads CASSLARAGVYNEQFF. CDR3 coding DNA: TGTGCCAGCAGCTTGGCCCGAGCGGGGGTCTACAATGAGCAGTTCTTC.

Only one count was recorded for this clone. The V and J genes are TRBV29-1 and TRBJ2-5; D not resolved. V dropped 0 bases and J dropped 1 base, with 6 bases sitting between them. Germline CDR1 SQVTM, CDR2 ANQGSEA. The length of the CDR3 is 13 residues. CDR3 protein: CSVEDGFQETQYF. CDR3 bases: TGCAGCGTTGAAGACGGCTTCCAAGAGACCCAGTACTTC.

In its sample, this clone was seen a few times. This chain connects TRBV7-9 to TRBJ2-2; D perhaps matches TRBD1 (7 bases). The germline V gene encodes CDR1 SEHNR and CDR2 FQNEAQ (reference sequence). The germline V and J ends were trimmed by 11 bases and 4 bases, with 14 bases remaining between them. CDR3 size: 13 residues. For the CDR3, the DNA is TGTGCCTCCACGGAGGGGGCCACCGGGGAGCTGTTTTTT. It codes for CASTEGATGELFF.

This sequence joins TRBV9 and TRBJ2-5; D gene ambiguous. The CDR3 is made up of 13 amino acids. Germline loops: CDR1 SGDLS, CDR2 YYNGEE. Trimming cost V 0 bases and J 3 bases, with 6 bases left between them. CDR3 nucleotides: TGTGCCAGCAGCGTAGAAGCAGAAGAGACCCAGTACTTC. Protein sequence: CASSVEAEETQYF.

The chain employs TRBV29-1 and TRBJ2-3, with TRBD2 matching 14 bases. CDR1 is SQVTM and CDR2 is ANQGSEA in the germline V gene. The CDR3 is 16 amino acids. J lost 3 bases, V lost 3 bases, and 5 bases had no gene match. CDR3 sequence reads: CSVDTRTSGGTDTQYF. The CDR3 DNA is TGCAGCGTTGATACCAGGACTAGCGGGGGGACAGATACGCAGTATTTT.

The chain links TRBV11-2 to TRBJ1-3; no definite D call. V gave up 1 base and J gave up 2 bases, with 3 bases separating them. The CDR3 spans 13 residues. Germline CDR1 SGHAT, CDR2 FQNNGV. Here the CDR3 DNA reads TGTGCCAGCAGCTTAGGGGCTGGAAACACCATATATTTT. As protein: CASSLGAGNTIYF.

The chain couples TRBV28 to TRBJ2-1, with unresolved D. CDR3 length: 14 residues. CDR1 and CDR2 (germline): MDHEN, SYDVKM. V was clipped by 6 bases and J by 7 bases, with 16 bases between them. For the CDR3, the DNA is TGTGCCAGCAGCTCCGCCCGATATTCGAATGAGCAGTTCTTC. It is translated as CASSSARYSNEQFF.

The chain links TRBV7-2 to TRBJ2-7, with D possibly being TRBD2 (6 bases). Deletions cut 6 bases from V and 3 bases from J, with 15 bases between. This CDR3 is 14 amino acids long. Germline CDR1 reads SGHTA; CDR2 reads FQGNSA. Written as DNA, the CDR3 is TGTGCCAGCAGTCCCGGGACGGGGGTCTACGAGCAGTACTTC. The encoded protein is CASSPGTGVYEQYF.

This chain connects TRBV9 to TRBJ1-2; 11 bases match TRBD1. Germline CDR1 reads SGDLS; CDR2 reads YYNGEE. V lost 4 bases and J lost 8; bases outside the gene matches: 7. CDR3 length equals 14 residues. The CDR3 coding sequence is TGTGCCAGCAGCCCAGGACAGGGGGCGGTAGGCTACACCTTC. Amino acid sequence: CASSPGQGAVGYTF.

V is TRBV29-1 and J is TRBJ2-7; maybe TRBD1 (6 bases). Germline V gene lookup returns CDR1 SQVTM and CDR2 ANQGSEA. The CDR3 is 17 amino acids. The V gene lost 0 bases and the J gene lost 2 bases, with 20 bases spanning the gap. The CDR3: CSVEDGAGAHNPYEQYF. CDR3 DNA sequence: TGCAGCGTTGAAGACGGCGCAGGGGCGCATAATCCCTACGAGCAGTACTTC.